This T cell receptor (beta chain) is drawn from a study of blood T cell repertoires in COVID-19. Study-wide background: T cells, B-cell-depleted T cells, or PBMCs provided the cDNA or gDNA that served as material.

Per the germline V gene, CDR1 is KGHSH and CDR2 is LQKENI. V dropped 3 bases and J dropped 1; count of bases not matched to a gene: 6. The CDR3 length is 16 residues. The assay was immunoSEQ multiplex PCR, and TCRdb's table has in-frame clones only and misses some. The table records roughly 380,000 clones, roughly 90% of them present only once. Material: peripheral blood. The chain couples TRBV18 to TRBJ2-3; 8 bases agree with TRBD1. This TCR came from a woman aged 55-70 years with COVID-19, enrolled during active disease. This CDR3 reads CASSPPDRVGTDTQYF. Here the CDR3 DNA reads TGTGCCAGCTCACCCCCGGACAGGGTTGGCACAGATACGCAGTATTTT.